The entry below describes one TCR beta chain. Which antigen it targets is not known. Per-base quality was not reported, and no clone a single base away is much larger than it. The protocol used for the library was the immunoSEQ multiplex PCR assay. An external provider carried out the TCRbeta CDR3 sequencing as a commercial service. As for the authors' bioinformatics: The analyses used productive nucleotide sequences together with amino acid sequences obtained by in silico translation. To equalise sample size, diversity was assessed as Renyi entropy across alpha values by taking the median of 200 repeated subsamples. Pairwise repertoire distance was calculated as one minus the Chao-modified Jaccard index, correcting for under-sampling, and used for clustering. Frequency-weighted overlap with synovial clonotypes was calculated across 200 sample sizes, using 200 draws without replacement for each, and the value reported was the one at the size of the smaller sample. Drawn from immuneACCESS, this table holds only the in-frame rearrangements with V and J called that TCRdb kept. Clones are partly lost; checked studies trace under half to an unresolved V gene and leave the rest unexplained. V and J calls and clone size are as listed in that table; D and trimming were resolved from the DNA. The sample table holds a few thousand clones, of which roughly 83% were seen once. The leading ten clones occupy around 4.2% of the sample.

This sample was included in a study of circulating and synovial CD4+ cells in juvenile arthritis (dated by TCRdb to 2014 to 2015). At the level of the whole study: Within each patient, the study compared the TCRbeta CDR3 repertoires of three groups: circulating HLA-DR+ CD4 T cells, bulk blood CD4 T cells, and synovial CD4 T cells. The goal of repertoire sequencing was to confirm that a circulating synovial-like CD4 T cell subset was enriched in synovial clonotypes. Broader findings and caveats from the paper: The difference between circulating pathogenic-like lymphocytes and bulk blood T cells was not detected by traditional Vbeta family usage analysis. Synovial and circulating pathogenic-like lymphocyte repertoires were less diverse than bulk blood CD4 repertoires, and some CPL samples were as oligoclonal as synovium. Circulating pathogenic-like lymphocytes clustered together with synovial T cells and shared a substantially larger fraction of CDR3 sequences with synovium than bulk blood did. Overlap with synovium increased with sequencing depth, so measured shared-clonotype fractions likely underestimated the full repertoire overlap. CPL and bulk blood CD4 samples differed in T cell genome counts by at least an order of magnitude, so sample-size effects were addressed.

The sequenced samples came from patients who had active juvenile idiopathic arthritis. Sorting was carried out immediately after cells were thawed, and dead cells were excluded with Live/Dead Fixable Near-IR Stain. Cut back by 1 base and 6 bases, the V and J ends lie 7 bases apart. The CDR3 spans 12 residues, from the cysteine through the phenylalanine. The only DNA kept is the CDR3, 36 bases in frame from the first base. According to the germline V gene, CDR1 reads SGHDN and CDR2 reads FVKESK. The source of this sequence is a human donor with juvenile idiopathic arthritis. The rearrangement combines TRBV14 with TRBJ2-7, with TRBD2 tentatively as D gene (5 bases match). Material for sequencing was CD4+ T cells from synovial fluid. CDR3 loop: CASSQGSGEQYF. The nucleotide sequence is TGTGCCAGCAGCCAAGGGAGCGGCGAGCAGTACTTC.